This entry is about one TCR beta chain. Its antigen is not known. Germline CDR1 reads MDHEN; CDR2 reads SYDVKM. Trimming left V 3 bases short and J 7 bases short, with 13 bases between. The CDR3 runs 14 residues. 13 Jbeta primers and 60 Vbeta primers were used for the PCR. Measured with immunoSEQ multiplex PCR; TCRdb has only the in-frame clones, and not every one. The table has over 200,000 clones, 70% seen once. This entry belongs to a study of cytomegalovirus exposure and HLA in healthy donors. Though nominally healthy at sampling, donors likely had unrecorded immune exposures. Study results and caveats: Analyzed later, association rates of TCRs varied across HLA loci, with DRB1 most and HLA-C fewest. The authors judged a highly shared variant cluster likely a sequencing artifact. Apart from CMV serostatus, no immune exposure information was available.

The sequence was obtained from a man aged 35 to 55 in good health and CMV-seropositive. The sequenced material came from PBMCs. The chain has TRBV28 and TRBJ2-1; TRBD1 is a possible D gene (6 bases). The CDR3 region has the DNA TGTGCCAGCAGTTTGACCCTAAGGGGGAATGAGCAGTTCTTC. It translates to CASSLTLRGNEQFF.